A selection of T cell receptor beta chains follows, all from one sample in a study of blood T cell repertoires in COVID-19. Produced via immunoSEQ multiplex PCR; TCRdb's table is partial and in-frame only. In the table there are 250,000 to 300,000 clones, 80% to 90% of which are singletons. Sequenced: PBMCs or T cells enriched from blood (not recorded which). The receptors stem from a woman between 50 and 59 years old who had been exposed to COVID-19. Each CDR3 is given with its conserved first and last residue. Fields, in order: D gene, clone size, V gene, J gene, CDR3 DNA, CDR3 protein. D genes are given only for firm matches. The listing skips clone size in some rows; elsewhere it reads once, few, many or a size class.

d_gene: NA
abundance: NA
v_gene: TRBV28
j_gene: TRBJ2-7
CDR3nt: TGTGCCAGCAGTCGCTACGAGCAGTACTTC
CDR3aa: CASSRYEQYF

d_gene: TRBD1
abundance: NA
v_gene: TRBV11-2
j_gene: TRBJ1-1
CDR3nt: TGTGCCAGCAGCTTACGGGACAGGGGAGGGATCACTGAAGCTTTCTTT
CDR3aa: CASSLRDRGGITEAFF

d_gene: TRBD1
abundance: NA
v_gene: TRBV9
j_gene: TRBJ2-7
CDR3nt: TGTGCCAGCAGCCCCCGTGGAGGGACAGGGGGAGGCGAGCAGTACTTC
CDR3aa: CASSPRGGTGGGEQYF

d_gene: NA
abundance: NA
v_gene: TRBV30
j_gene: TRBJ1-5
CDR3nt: TGTGCCTGGAGTTCGGGGGGATCCCAGCCCCAGCATTTT
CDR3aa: CAWSSGGSQPQHF

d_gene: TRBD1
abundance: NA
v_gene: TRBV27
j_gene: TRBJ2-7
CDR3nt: TGTGCCAGCAGTTTACTACGGGACAGTACCTACGAGCAGTACTTC
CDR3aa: CASSLLRDSTYEQYF

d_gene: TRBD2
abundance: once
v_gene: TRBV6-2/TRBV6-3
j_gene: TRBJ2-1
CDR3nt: TGTGCCAGCAGTTACGGTAGCGGGGGGGCTGAGCAGTTCTTC
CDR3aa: CASSYGSGGAEQFF

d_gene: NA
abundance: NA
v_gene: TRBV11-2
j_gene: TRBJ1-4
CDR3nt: TGTGCCAGCAGCTTAGTACCGGGGTTAGGAAAACTGTTTTTT
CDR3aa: CASSLVPGLGKLFF

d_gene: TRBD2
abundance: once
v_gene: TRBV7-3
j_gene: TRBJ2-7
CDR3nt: TGTGCCAGCAGCTCGCAGGGACTAGCGGGGGAAGAGCAGTACTTC
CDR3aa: CASSSQGLAGEEQYF

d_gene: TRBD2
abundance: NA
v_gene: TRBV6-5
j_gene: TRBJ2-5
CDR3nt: TGTGCCAGCAGTTACTCGACTAGCGGGGGGGAGACCCAGTACTTC
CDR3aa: CASSYSTSGGETQYF

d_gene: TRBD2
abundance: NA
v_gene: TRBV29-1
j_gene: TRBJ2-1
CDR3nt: TGCAGCGTTGAAAGGGGGGTAGCGGGGATTTACAATGAGCAGTTCTTC
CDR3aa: CSVERGVAGIYNEQFF

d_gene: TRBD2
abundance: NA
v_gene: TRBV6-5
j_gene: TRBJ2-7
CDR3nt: TGTGCCAGCGTCATAGCGGGGGGCTACGAGCAGTACTTC
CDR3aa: CASVIAGGYEQYF